What follows describes a single T cell receptor beta chain. Repertoires were generated with immunoSEQ multiplex PCR, while TCRdb's copy carries only in-frame clones and drops some. Of approximately 190,000 clones listed, over 70% are singletons. The sample originates from a study of T cell responses to AZD1222 COVID-19 vaccine. Trimming pared 5 bases from V and 0 bases from J, leaving 5 bases between. CDR1 MNHEY and CDR2 SVGAGI come from the germline V gene. This CDR3 has 14 residues. The sequence derives from an adult in good health. The sample in question was peripheral blood, obtained on day 0 of MenACWY control vaccination. The V and J genes are TRBV6-5 and TRBJ1-6; D uncertain. CDR3 sequence (DNA): TGTGCCAGCAGTCCTAGCTCCTATAATTCACCCCTCCACTTT. Protein: CASSPSSYNSPLHF.